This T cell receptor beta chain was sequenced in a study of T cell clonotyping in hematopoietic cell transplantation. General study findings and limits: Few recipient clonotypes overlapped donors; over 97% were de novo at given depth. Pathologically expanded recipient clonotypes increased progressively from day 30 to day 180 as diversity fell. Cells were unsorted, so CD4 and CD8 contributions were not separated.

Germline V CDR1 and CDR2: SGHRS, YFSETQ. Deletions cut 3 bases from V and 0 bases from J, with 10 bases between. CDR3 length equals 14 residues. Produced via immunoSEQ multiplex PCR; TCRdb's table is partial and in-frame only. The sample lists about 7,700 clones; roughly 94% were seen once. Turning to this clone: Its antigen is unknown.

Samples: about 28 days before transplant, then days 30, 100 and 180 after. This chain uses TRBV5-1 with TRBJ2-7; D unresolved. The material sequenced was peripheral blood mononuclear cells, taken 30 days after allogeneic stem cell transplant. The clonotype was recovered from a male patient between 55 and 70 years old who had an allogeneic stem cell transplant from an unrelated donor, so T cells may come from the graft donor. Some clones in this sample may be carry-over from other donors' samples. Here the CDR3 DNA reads TGCGCCAGCAGCTCGGCAGCAAACTCCTACGAGCAGTACTTC. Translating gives CASSSAANSYEQYF.